The 15 T cell receptor beta chains listed next were all sequenced from one sample in a study of tumor-infiltrating lymphocytes in primary liver carcinoma. Total RNA amounting to roughly 0.5 ug was the source from which TCR beta cDNA was made with a constant-region primer. ARM-PCR was slightly modified, and three nested multiplex PCR rounds with it gave rise to the TCR beta libraries. The two initial PCR rounds, 9 to 11 cycles each, used TRBV1-TRBV30 forward and C-beta reverse primers. From the multiplex PCR reads, TCRdb called clonotypes with MiXCR, one entry per CDR3 protein. This table holds 310,000 or so distinct CDR3 sequences, approximately 64% found once. Researchers drew blood RNA from unsorted whole blood and extracted germline DNA as well. Sequenced input: peripheral blood. Receptors were obtained from a man aged 35-49 years with primary liver carcinoma and hepatitis B virus infection.

This clonotype was detected once. It may be a read error: a sequence one base away is much more abundant. The chain uses TRBV6-6 and TRBJ2-3; TRBD1 agrees at 9 bases. Germline CDR1 is MNHNY and CDR2 is SVGAGI (reference sequence). This CDR3 contains 15 residues. CDR3 protein: CVSSHPGQGLDTQYF. The CDR3 DNA reads as TGTGTCAGCAGCCACCCCGGACAGGGGTTAGATACGCAGTATTTT.

Points on this clonotype: Germline is not matched at one junction end, which may reflect a read error. The chain is built from TRBV29-1 and TRBJ2-3, with D perhaps given as TRBD1 or TRBD2 (6 bases each). The CDR3 is made up of 14 amino acids. CDR1 and CDR2 (germline): SQVTM, ANQGSEA. This CDR3 is CSVAGTWRYRYTVF. The CDR3 DNA sequence: TGCAGCGTGGCGGGGACATGGCGGTACAGATACACAGTATTT.

This clonotype was recorded many times. The CDR3 reads CASSYGASYEQYF. The CDR3 DNA reads TGTGCCAGCAGCTATGGAGCCTCCTACGAGCAGTACTTC. The chain couples TRBV7-8 to TRBJ2-7; D ambiguous. V dropped 4 bases and J dropped 0 bases, with 7 bases sitting between them. The CDR3 has 13 amino acids. The V gene's germline CDR1 is SGHVS and CDR2 FQNEAQ.

Comments on this clonotype: Relative to the germline gene, one junction end is altered; a read error may explain this. J is TRBJ2-1 and V is TRBV11-2; D ambiguous. The CDR3 consists of 14 residues. Germline V gives CDR1 SGHAT, CDR2 FQNNGV. The DNA for the CDR3 is TGTGCCAGCAGCAGTCTAGTTACTCTCGAGACCCAGTCCTTC. Translated: CASSSLVTLETQSF.

Details on this clonotype: A much larger clone lies a single base off, so this may be a read error. CDR3 nucleotides: TGCGCCAGCGGCGTCGGCAGGGTCAATGAGCAGTTCTTC. Its translation: CASGVGRVNEQFF. The rearrangement links TRBV4-1 to TRBJ2-1, with a weak D call TRBD1 (5 bases). With 8 bases removed from V and 6 bases from J, the gap between germline ends came to 14 bases. From germline, CDR1 is MGHRA and CDR2 YSYEKL. The CDR3 has 13 residues.

Many counts were recorded for this clonotype. A junction end diverges from the germline sequence, so it may reflect a read error. The rearrangement uses TRBV6-2 or TRBV6-3 and TRBJ2-1; D unclear. The germline V gene encodes CDR1 MNHEY and CDR2 SVGEGT. This CDR3 region has 11 residues. The CDR3 sequence is CASSYLGPPIF. As DNA, the CDR3 is TGTGCCAGCAGTTATTTAGGTCCCCCCATCTTC.

On this clonotype itself: At one boundary the junction diverges from the germline segment, which might be a read error. V gene TRBV4-1 combines with J gene TRBJ2-7; unclear D gene. Germline V gives CDR1 MGHRA, CDR2 YSYEKL. The CDR3 covers 16 residues. The CDR3 nucleotides are TGCGCCAGCAGCCAAGATGAGGACCTTCGCACCTACGAGCAGTGCTTC. It encodes CASSQDEDLRTYEQCF.

In the case of this clonotype: A read error may explain this, as a much larger clone is one base away. This chain links TRBV10-3 with TRBJ2-2; D unclear. V was pared by 4 bases and J by 3 bases, with 6 bases between. The CDR3 extends over 13 amino acids. Germline V lookup: CDR1 ENHRY, CDR2 SYGVKD. CDR3: CAISGNHTGELFF. The CDR3 DNA reads as TGTGCCATCAGTGGGAATCACACCGGGGAGCTGTTTTTT.

Details on this clonotype: One end of the junction fails to match germline, which may point to a read error. The genes are TRBV6-5 and TRBJ1-1; D might be TRBD1 (6 bases). Per the germline V gene, CDR1 is MNHEY and CDR2 is SVGAGI. The CDR3 has 14 amino acids. CDR3 DNA: TGTGCCAGCACATGGGACATATTGAACGCTGAAGCTTTCTTT. Its protein product is CASTWDILNAEAFF.

The gene calls are TRBV5-6 and TRBJ2-7, with D possibly being TRBD2 (5 bases). V lost 2 bases and J lost 4, with 13 bases in between. In germline, CDR1 is SGHDT, CDR2 YYEEEE. The length of the CDR3 is 14 residues. The CDR3 here is CASSFSAQRYEQYF. The CDR3 DNA follows: TGTGCCAGCAGCTTCAGCGCCCAGCGGTACGAGCAGTACTTC.

For this clonotype: One base away lies a much larger clone, so this may be a sequencing read error. The rearrangement uses TRBV6-1 and TRBJ1-1, with unresolved D. The CDR3 contains 13 residues. The germline CDR1 and CDR2 sequences are MNHNS and SASEGT. This chain's CDR3 is CARSVLGNTEAFF. CDR3 coding DNA: TGTGCCAGGAGTGTTCTGGGGAACACTGAAGCTTTCTTT.

Comment on this clonotype: This CDR3 is missing its conserved last phenylalanine or tryptophan, likely due to a read error. The DNA is left out, because the CDR3 cannot be placed on it with certainty; the CDR3 is given as TCRdb lists it. The genes are TRBV21-1 and TRBJ2-7; the D call TRBD1 from the table was never checked on the DNA. TRBV21-1 is shown as a pseudogene. The CDR3 is made up of 15 amino acids, end residues included. The CDR3 loop is CASSNRGWSSYEQYL.

Sample share makes this clonotype medium-sized. This chain connects TRBV11-2 to TRBJ1-1, with D possibly being TRBD1 (6 bases). Trimming shortened V by 5 bases and J by 2 bases, and 24 bases separated the two germline ends. Germline CDR1 SGHAT, CDR2 FQNNGV. There are 18 residues in the CDR3. CDR3 DNA sequence: TGTGCCAGCAGCCCCGGATTTGGGAGGACAGATAGAAACACTGAAGCTTTCTTT. This gives the protein CASSPGFGRTDRNTEAFF.

This chain uses TRBV4-1 with TRBJ2-5; 9 positions agree with TRBD2. Trimming removed 3 bases from V and 2 bases from J; junction bases left unmatched: 22. The CDR3 covers 21 residues. Germline CDR1 MGHRA, CDR2 YSYEKL. The chain's CDR3 is CASSHKRGTSCPDLRQETQYF. DNA of the CDR3: TGCGCCAGCAGCCACAAACGAGGGACTAGCTGTCCTGACCTAAGGCAAGAGACCCAGTACTTC.

Of note for this clonotype: A much larger clonotype is one base distant, so this may be a read error. The V gene is TRBV12-3 or TRBV12-4, the J gene TRBJ2-4; D unclear. The CDR3 has 12 residues. The CDR3 loop reads CACSFERNIQYF. In nucleotides, the CDR3 is TGTGCCTGCAGTTTTGAGAGAAACATTCAGTACTTC.